This passage covers 22 T cell receptor beta chains from one sample sequenced in a study of T cells after posttransplantation cyclophosphamide (dated by TCRdb to between 2015 and 2016). Library preparation employed the immunoSEQ multiplex PCR assay. As stored in TCRdb, this immuneACCESS dataset retains in-frame rearrangements with V and J assigned. A fraction of the clones does not appear; measured against another copy, unresolved V genes explain less than half of the discrepancy, and the remainder lacks a known reason. For this sample there are some 9,000 clones; nearly 99% appear just once. Of the sample, approximately 0.28% falls within the top ten clones. Sample: naive CD8+ T cells sorted from PBMCs. All receptors come from a man aged 50 to 60 in good health, CMV-negative, and a related stem cell transplant donor.

V usage is TRBV13 and J usage is TRBJ2-2, with unresolved D. V lost 4 bases and J 5 bases, leaving 5 bases between the germline ends. CDR3 size: 12 residues. CDR1 PRHDT and CDR2 FYEKMQ come from the germline V gene (reference sequence). CDR3 sequence reads: CASSSLTGELFF. The CDR3 coding sequence is TGTGCCAGCAGCTCCCTGACCGGGGAGCTGTTTTTT.

The CDR3, as DNA: TGTGCCAGCAGCGTGGGCGGGATAAACAATGAGCAGTTCTTC. It encodes CASSVGGINNEQFF. The chain links TRBV9 to TRBJ2-1; D perhaps matches TRBD2 (6 bases). The V end was cut by 2 bases, the J end by 5 bases, with 11 bases between. The CDR3 is 14 residues long. CDR1 is SGDLS and CDR2 is YYNGEE in the germline V gene.

The chain links TRBV5-6 to TRBJ2-7, with D possibly TRBD1 on 7 matching bases. This CDR3 contains 14 residues. The ends were cut back, 3 bases at V and 2 bases at J, with 12 bases in the middle. Germline V gene sequence: CDR1 SGHDT, CDR2 YYEEEE. The CDR3 nucleotides are TGTGCCAGCAGCTGGGGGGACAGAGCCTACGAGCAGTACTTC. Protein product: CASSWGDRAYEQYF.

This chain uses TRBV5-1 with TRBJ2-1, with TRBD1 identical over 8 bases. The CDR3 length is 16 residues. Germline-derived CDR1 and CDR2 are SGHRS and YFSETQ. J was trimmed by 7 bases and V by 4 bases; bases with no gene match: 13. The DNA for the CDR3 is TGCGCCAGCAGCGCCGGGGCAGGGGGCGGTTGGAATGAGCAGTTCTTC. It yields the protein CASSAGAGGGWNEQFF.

The chain carries TRBV6-1 and TRBJ2-1; perhaps TRBD2 as D (5 bases). The V gene lost 3 bases and the J gene lost 0 bases, with 15 bases spanning the gap. This CDR3 has 17 residues. CDR1 is MNHNS and CDR2 is SASEGT in the germline V gene. The chain's CDR3 is CASSELTGGPSYNEQFF. The CDR3 region has the DNA TGTGCCAGCAGTGAGCTAACCGGAGGACCCTCCTACAATGAGCAGTTCTTC.

J is TRBJ1-5 and V is TRBV2; D not certain. There are 16 residues in the CDR3. V was clipped by 4 bases and J by 1 base, with 14 bases between them. The germline CDR1 and CDR2 sequences are SNHLY and FYNNEI. The CDR3 nucleotides read TGTGCCAGCAGTGCGGTGGCGACGGGGAGCAATCAGCCCCAGCATTTT. This codes for CASSAVATGSNQPQHF.

This clone occurred once. The chain joins TRBV25-1 to TRBJ1-4; a weak D match, TRBD1 (6 bases). The CDR3 loop spans 14 amino acids. Germline-derived CDR1 and CDR2 are MGHDK and SYGVNS. V lost 7 bases and J 4 bases, leaving 13 bases between the germline ends. CDR3 coding DNA: TGTGCCAGCACCGGACAGCTATATAATGAAAAACTGTTTTTT. It specifies CASTGQLYNEKLFF.

The chain has TRBV6-4 and TRBJ2-2; TRBD1 agrees at 10 bases. Trimming cost V 0 bases and J 3 bases; bases outside gene matches: 10. Germline CDR1 MRHNA, CDR2 SNTAGT. CDR3 length equals 19 residues. This CDR3 is CASSDSFLTGGMYTGELFF. The CDR3 DNA is TGTGCCAGCAGTGACTCGTTTCTGACAGGGGGCATGTACACCGGGGAGCTGTTTTTT.

This chain joins TRBV10-3 and TRBJ2-1; TRBD2 agrees at 8 bases. Germline trimming cut 8 bases from V and 3 bases from J; bases unmatched to any gene: 3. This CDR3 comprises 13 residues. CDR1 is ENHRY, CDR2 SYGVKD, per germline. The CDR3 sequence: CAIWSGGYNEQFF. CDR3 in DNA: TGTGCCATCTGGAGCGGGGGCTACAATGAGCAGTTCTTC.

The chain joins TRBV7-8 to TRBJ2-5; 12 bases map to TRBD2. This CDR3 is 16 amino acids long. The germline V gene encodes CDR1 SGHVS and CDR2 FQNEAQ. With V trimmed by 4 bases and J by 1 base, 4 bases remained unmatched. CDR3 protein: CASSWGLAGVQETQYF. As DNA, the CDR3 is TGTGCCAGCAGCTGGGGACTAGCGGGTGTCCAAGAGACCCAGTACTTC.

This CDR3 is CASLSPGDEQYF. In DNA, the CDR3 is TGTGCCAGCTTGTCCCCGGGGGACGAGCAGTACTTC. The chain joins TRBV7-9 to TRBJ2-7, with D perhaps TRBD2 (6 bases). The CDR3 length is 12 residues. Trimming pared 8 bases from V and 5 bases from J, leaving 13 bases between. Germline CDR1 is SEHNR and CDR2 is FQNEAQ (reference sequence).

CDR3 DNA: TGTGCCAGCAGCCGTGGACAGCGAGAACCCCAAGAGACCCAGTACTTC. The encoded protein is CASSRGQREPQETQYF. The V gene is TRBV7-7, the J gene TRBJ2-5, with D perhaps matching TRBD1 (6 bases). The CDR3 extends over 16 amino acids. CDR1 is SSHAT, CDR2 FNYEAQ, per germline (reference sequence). The V end was cut by 5 bases, the J end by 1 base, with 17 bases between.

J is TRBJ2-7 and V is TRBV19, with 7 bases lining up with TRBD2. CDR1 LNHDA and CDR2 SQIVND come from the germline V gene (reference sequence). This CDR3 is 16 amino acids long. After removal of 3 bases from V and 3 bases from J, the junction contained 11 bases not matched to a gene. CDR3: CASSIGLGGSDYEQYF. CDR3 sequence (DNA): TGTGCCAGTAGTATCGGTCTTGGCGGGAGCGACTACGAGCAGTACTTC.

The chain carries TRBV19 and TRBJ1-1, with D tentatively TRBD1 (6 bases). Germline CDR1 LNHDA, CDR2 SQIVND (reference sequence). The CDR3 spans 16 residues. V lost 5 bases, J lost 0 bases, and 16 bases lay in between. The CDR3 loop is CASSLWVTGLNTEAFF. DNA of the CDR3: TGTGCCAGTAGTTTGTGGGTGACAGGTCTGAACACTGAAGCTTTCTTT.

This clone has only one observation. The chain has TRBV9 and TRBJ1-6; possible D gene TRBD1, 5 bases. The V and J ends lost 0 bases and 4 bases respectively, with 11 bases between them. This CDR3 spans 16 amino acids. Per the germline V gene, CDR1 is SGDLS and CDR2 is YYNGEE. The CDR3 protein is CASSVGGTGYNSPLHF. The CDR3 nucleotides read TGTGCCAGCAGCGTAGGAGGCACAGGATATAATTCACCCCTCCACTTT.

About this clone itself: Within the sample, other DNA sequences also encode this same CDR3. CDR3 protein: CASSAPSGLAGDVNEQFF. In DNA form, the CDR3 reads TGTGCCAGCAGCGCGCCCTCGGGACTAGCGGGAGACGTCAATGAGCAGTTCTTC. The rearrangement joins TRBV9 to TRBJ2-1, with 14 bases lining up with TRBD2. CDR1 is SGDLS, CDR2 YYNGEE, per germline. The J segment lost 6 bases and the V segment lost 3 bases, leaving 11 bases of the junction unmatched. The CDR3 length is 18 residues.

V usage is TRBV5-8 and J usage is TRBJ2-7; 7 bases are shared with TRBD2. The V gene end was trimmed by 5 bases and the J gene end by 0 bases; junction bases not matched to a gene: 14. The CDR3 covers 17 residues. CDR1 and CDR2 (germline): SGHTS, YDEGEE. The CDR3 loop is CASSSPPQRGNSYEQYF. The DNA of the CDR3 is TGTGCCAGCAGTTCCCCCCCCCAGCGGGGTAACTCCTACGAGCAGTACTTC.

Note on this clone: Other DNA sequences in this specimen translate into the identical CDR3. The V and J genes are TRBV19 and TRBJ2-1; 9 nucleotides line up with TRBD2. V gave up 5 bases and J gave up 8 bases; unmatched junction bases: 13. The CDR3 has 16 residues. In germline, CDR1 is LNHDA, CDR2 SQIVND (reference sequence). The CDR3 region is CASSPPRRGGLDEQFF. CDR3 DNA sequence: TGTGCCAGTAGTCCTCCCAGGCGGGGGGGCCTGGATGAGCAGTTCTTC.

The chain employs TRBV4-1 and TRBJ2-1; a possible D gene is TRBD1 (5 bases). The CDR3 is made up of 16 amino acids. V gave up 9 bases and J gave up 4 bases, with 22 bases separating them. The germline V gene encodes CDR1 MGHRA and CDR2 YSYEKL. In DNA, the CDR3 is TGCGCCAGTGCCACAGGTCCCCTTATCCTTTACAATGAGCAGTTCTTC. As protein: CASATGPLILYNEQFF.

The V and J genes are TRBV12-5 and TRBJ2-7, with D unclear. There are 13 residues in the CDR3. CDR1 LGHNT and CDR2 FRNRAP come from the germline V gene. Between the trimmed V and J ends, which lost 6 bases and 0 bases, there was a span of 9 bases. CDR3 amino acids: CASGPESSYEQYF. CDR3 DNA sequence: TGTGCTAGTGGCCCCGAGAGCTCCTACGAGCAGTACTTC.

The chain has TRBV19 and TRBJ1-4; D is perhaps TRBD1 (6 bases). The germline V gene encodes CDR1 LNHDA and CDR2 SQIVND (reference sequence). This CDR3 contains 18 residues. Trimming shortened V by 7 bases and J by 3 bases, and 24 bases separated the two germline ends. As DNA, the CDR3 is TGTGCCAGTAACTCCGGGGGGGCCGCAGGATCGGCTAATGAAAAACTGTTTTTT. Residues: CASNSGGAAGSANEKLFF.

The chain has TRBV9 and TRBJ2-5; D may be TRBD2 (5 bases). Germline V gives CDR1 SGDLS, CDR2 YYNGEE. The V and J ends lost 4 bases and 6 bases respectively, with 13 bases between them. The CDR3 consists of 13 residues. CDR3 sequence (DNA): TGTGCCAGCAGCTCCCAACTAGATAAGACCCAGTACTTC. Translating gives CASSSQLDKTQYF.